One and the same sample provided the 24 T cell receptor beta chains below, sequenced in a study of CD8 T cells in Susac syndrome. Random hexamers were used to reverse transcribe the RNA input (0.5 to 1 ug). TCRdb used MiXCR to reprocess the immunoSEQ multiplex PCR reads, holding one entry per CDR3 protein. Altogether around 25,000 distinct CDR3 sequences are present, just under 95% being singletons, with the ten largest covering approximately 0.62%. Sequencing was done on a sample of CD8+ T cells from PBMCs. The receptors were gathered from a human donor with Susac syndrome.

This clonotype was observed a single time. For the CDR3, the DNA is TGTGCCAGCAGCCTCCGGTGGCGGGGGGACCAAGAGACCCAGTACTTC. Its translation: CASSLRWRGDQETQYF. The chain joins TRBV11-2 to TRBJ2-5; 8 nucleotides match TRBD2. The CDR3 spans 16 residues. Losses at the gene ends were 5 bases for V and 0 bases for J; bases not matched to a gene: 8. Germline V gene data show CDR1 as SGHAT and CDR2 as FQNNGV.

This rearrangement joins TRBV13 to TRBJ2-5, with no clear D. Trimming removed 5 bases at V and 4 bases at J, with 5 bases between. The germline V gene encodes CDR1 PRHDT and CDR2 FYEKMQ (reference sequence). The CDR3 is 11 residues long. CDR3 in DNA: TGTGCCAGCAGCGCAGGAGAGACCCAGTACTTC. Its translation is CASSAGETQYF.

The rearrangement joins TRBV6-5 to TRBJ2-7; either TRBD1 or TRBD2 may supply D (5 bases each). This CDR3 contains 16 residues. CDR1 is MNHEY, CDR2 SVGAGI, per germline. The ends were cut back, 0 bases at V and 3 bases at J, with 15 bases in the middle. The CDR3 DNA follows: TGTGCCAGCAGTTACTCACCCAGGGACCGAGGCTACGAGCAGTACTTC. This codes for CASSYSPRDRGYEQYF.

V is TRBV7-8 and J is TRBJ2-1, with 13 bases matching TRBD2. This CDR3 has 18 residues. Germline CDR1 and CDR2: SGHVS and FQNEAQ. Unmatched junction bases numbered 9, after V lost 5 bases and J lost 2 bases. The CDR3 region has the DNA TGTGCCAGCAGCCCGGGACTAGCGGGGAACCACGCCTACAATGAGCAGTTCTTC. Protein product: CASSPGLAGNHAYNEQFF.

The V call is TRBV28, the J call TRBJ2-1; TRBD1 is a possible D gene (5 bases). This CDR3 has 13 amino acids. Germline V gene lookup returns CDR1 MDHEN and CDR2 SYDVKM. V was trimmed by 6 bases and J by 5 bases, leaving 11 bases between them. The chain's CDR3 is CASSRETNNEQFF. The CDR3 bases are TGTGCCAGCAGCAGGGAAACTAACAATGAGCAGTTCTTC. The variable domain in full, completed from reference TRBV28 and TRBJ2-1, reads DVKVTQSSRYLVKRTGEKVFLECVQDMDHENMFWYRQDPGLGLRLIYFSYDVKMKEKGDIPEGYSVSREKKERFSLILESASTNQTSMYLCASSRETNNEQFFGPGTRLTVL.

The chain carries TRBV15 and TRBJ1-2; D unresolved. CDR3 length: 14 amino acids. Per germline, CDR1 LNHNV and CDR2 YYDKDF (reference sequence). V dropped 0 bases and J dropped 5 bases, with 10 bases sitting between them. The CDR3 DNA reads TGTGCCACCAGCAGAGATGGATCCAGATATGGCTACACCTTC. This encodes CATSRDGSRYGYTF.

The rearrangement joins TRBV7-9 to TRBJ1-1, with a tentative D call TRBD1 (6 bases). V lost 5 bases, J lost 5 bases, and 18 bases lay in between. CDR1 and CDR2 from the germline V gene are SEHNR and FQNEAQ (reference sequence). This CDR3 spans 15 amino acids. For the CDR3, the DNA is TGTGCCAGCAGCCATCTTATGACAGGCAGAACTGAAGCTTTCTTT. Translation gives CASSHLMTGRTEAFF.

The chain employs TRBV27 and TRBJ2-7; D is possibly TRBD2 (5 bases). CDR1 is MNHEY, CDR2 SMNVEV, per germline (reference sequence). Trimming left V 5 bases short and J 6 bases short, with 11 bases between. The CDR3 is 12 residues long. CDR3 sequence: CASSGGLLEQYF. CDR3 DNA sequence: TGTGCCAGCAGTGGCGGGCTTCTCGAGCAGTACTTC.

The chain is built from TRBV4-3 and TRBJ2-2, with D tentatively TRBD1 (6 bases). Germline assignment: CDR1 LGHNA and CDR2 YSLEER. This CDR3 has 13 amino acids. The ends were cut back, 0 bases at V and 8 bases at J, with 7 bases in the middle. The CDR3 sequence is CASSQDGTGELFF. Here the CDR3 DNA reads TGCGCCAGCAGCCAAGACGGGACAGGGGAGCTGTTTTTT.

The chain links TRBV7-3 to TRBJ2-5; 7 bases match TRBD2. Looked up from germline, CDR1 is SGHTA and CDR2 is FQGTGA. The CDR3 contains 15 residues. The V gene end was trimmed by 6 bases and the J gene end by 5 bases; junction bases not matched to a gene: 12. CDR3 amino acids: CASRPSAGVQETQYF. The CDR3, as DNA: TGTGCCAGCAGGCCGAGTGCGGGGGTGCAGGAGACCCAGTACTTC.

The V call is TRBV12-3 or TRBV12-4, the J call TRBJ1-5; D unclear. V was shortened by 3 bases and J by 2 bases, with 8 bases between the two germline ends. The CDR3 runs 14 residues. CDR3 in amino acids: CASSLFSGNQPQHF. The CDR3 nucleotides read TGTGCCAGCAGTTTGTTTTCCGGCAATCAGCCCCAGCATTTT.

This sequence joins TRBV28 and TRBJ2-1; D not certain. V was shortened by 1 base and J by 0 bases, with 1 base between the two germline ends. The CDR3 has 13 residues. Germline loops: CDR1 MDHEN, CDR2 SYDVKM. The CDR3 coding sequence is TGTGCCAGCAGTTTATTCTCCTACAATGAGCAGTTCTTC. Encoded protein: CASSLFSYNEQFF.

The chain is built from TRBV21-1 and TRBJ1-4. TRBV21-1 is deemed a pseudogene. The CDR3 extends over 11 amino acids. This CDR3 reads CASSARQELFF. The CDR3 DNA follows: TGTGCCAGCAGCGCCAGACAAGAACTGTTTTTT.

The CDR3 DNA is TGTGCCAGCAGCTTAGGGGTAGGGTTGCACGAGCAGTACTTC. Translation: CASSLGVGLHEQYF. The chain has TRBV7-3 and TRBJ2-7, with no clear D. CDR3 size: 14 residues. Germline V gene data show CDR1 as SGHTA and CDR2 as FQGTGA. The V end was cut by 2 bases, the J end by 5 bases, with 13 bases between.

In DNA form, the CDR3 reads TGTGCCAGCAGTTACTCGGGGCAGGAGGGTAATTCACCCCTCCACTTT. This translates into CASSYSGQEGNSPLHF. The chain joins TRBV6-5 to TRBJ1-6, with a possible D match to TRBD1 (5 bases). The germline V gene encodes CDR1 MNHEY and CDR2 SVGAGI. This CDR3 spans 16 amino acids. V lost 0 bases and J 6 bases, leaving 12 bases between the germline ends.

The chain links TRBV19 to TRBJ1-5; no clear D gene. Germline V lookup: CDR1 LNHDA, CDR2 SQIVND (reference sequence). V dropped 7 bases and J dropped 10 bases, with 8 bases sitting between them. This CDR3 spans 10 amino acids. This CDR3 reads CASNSDPQHF. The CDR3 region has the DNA TGTGCCAGTAACTCGGATCCCCAGCATTTT.

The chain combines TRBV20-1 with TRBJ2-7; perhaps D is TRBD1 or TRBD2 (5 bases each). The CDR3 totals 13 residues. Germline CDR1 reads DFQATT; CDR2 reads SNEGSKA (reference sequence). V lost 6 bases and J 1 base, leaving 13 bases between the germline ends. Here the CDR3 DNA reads TGCAGTGCCCTCGGGGACCGATCCTACGAGCAGTACTTC. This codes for CSALGDRSYEQYF.

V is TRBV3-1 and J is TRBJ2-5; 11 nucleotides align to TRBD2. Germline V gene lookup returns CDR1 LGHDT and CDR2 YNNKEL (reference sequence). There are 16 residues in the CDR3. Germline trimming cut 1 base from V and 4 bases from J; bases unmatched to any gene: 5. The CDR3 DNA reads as TGTGCCAGCAGCCAAGGGACTAGCGGGTGGGGAGAGACCCAGTACTTC. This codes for CASSQGTSGWGETQYF.

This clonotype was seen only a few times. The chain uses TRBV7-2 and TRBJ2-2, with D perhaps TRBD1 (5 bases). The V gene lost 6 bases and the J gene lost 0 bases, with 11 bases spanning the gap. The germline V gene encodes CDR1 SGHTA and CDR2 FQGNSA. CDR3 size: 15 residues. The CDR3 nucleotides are TGTGCCAGCAGTCAGGGATTCTCGAACACCGGGGAGCTGTTTTTT. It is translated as CASSQGFSNTGELFF.

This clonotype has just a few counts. CDR3 sequence (DNA): TGTGCCAGCAGCCTTGACGGGCATAGCAATCAGCCCCAGCATTTT. It codes for CASSLDGHSNQPQHF. The chain employs TRBV5-4 and TRBJ1-5; D is unresolved. CDR3 size: 15 residues. Germline values: CDR1 SGHNT, CDR2 YYREEE (reference sequence). V lost 4 bases and J 0 bases, leaving 11 bases between the germline ends.

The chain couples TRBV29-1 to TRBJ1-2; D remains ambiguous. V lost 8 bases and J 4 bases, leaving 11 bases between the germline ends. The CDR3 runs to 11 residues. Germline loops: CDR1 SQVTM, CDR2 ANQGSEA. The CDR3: CSFRALYGYTF. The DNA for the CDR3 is TGCAGCTTCCGGGCCCTCTATGGCTACACCTTC.

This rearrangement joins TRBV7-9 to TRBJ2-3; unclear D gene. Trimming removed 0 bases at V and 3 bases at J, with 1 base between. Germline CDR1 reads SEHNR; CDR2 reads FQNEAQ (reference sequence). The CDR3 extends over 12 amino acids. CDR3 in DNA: TGTGCCAGCAGCTTAGCTACAGATACGCAGTATTTT. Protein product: CASSLATDTQYF.

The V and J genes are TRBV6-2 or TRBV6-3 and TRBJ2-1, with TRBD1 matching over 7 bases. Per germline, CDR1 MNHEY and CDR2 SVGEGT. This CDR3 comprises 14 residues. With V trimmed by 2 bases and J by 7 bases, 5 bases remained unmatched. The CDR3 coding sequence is TGTGCCAGCAGTTACGGGACAGTAAGAAATGAGCAGTTCTTC. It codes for CASSYGTVRNEQFF.

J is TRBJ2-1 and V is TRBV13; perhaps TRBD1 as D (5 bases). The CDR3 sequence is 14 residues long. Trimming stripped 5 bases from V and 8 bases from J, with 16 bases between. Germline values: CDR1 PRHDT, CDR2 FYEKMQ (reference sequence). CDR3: CASSRDSLSDEQFF. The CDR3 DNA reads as TGTGCCAGCAGCCGAGACAGCCTCTCGGATGAGCAGTTCTTC.